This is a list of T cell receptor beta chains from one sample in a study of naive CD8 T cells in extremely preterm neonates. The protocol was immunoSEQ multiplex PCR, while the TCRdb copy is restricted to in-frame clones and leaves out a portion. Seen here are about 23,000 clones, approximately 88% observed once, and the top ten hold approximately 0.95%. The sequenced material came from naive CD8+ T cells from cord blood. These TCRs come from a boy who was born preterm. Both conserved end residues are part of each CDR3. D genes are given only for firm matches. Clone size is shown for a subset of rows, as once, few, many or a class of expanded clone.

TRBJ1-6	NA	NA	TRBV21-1	TGTGCCAGCAGCAAACAATATAATTCACCCCTCCACTTT	CASSKQYNSPLHF
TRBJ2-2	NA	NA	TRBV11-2	TGTGCCAGCAGCTTAGGGGGCACCGGGGAGCTGTTTTTT	CASSLGGTGELFF
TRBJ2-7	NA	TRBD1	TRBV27	TGTGCCAGCATACAGGGGTACGAGCAGTACTTC	CASIQGYEQYF
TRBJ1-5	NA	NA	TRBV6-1	TGTGCCAGCAGTGGAAAGATGCCGGGACATTGCAATCAGCCCCAGCATTTT	CASSGKMPGHCNQPQHF
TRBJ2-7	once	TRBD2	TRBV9	TGTGCCAGCAGCGTAGCTAGCGGGGGCGAGCAGTACTTC	CASSVASGGEQYF
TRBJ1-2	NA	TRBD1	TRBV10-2	TGCGCCAGCCTGACAGGGATCTATGGCTACACCTTC	CASLTGIYGYTF
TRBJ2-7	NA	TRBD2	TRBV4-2	TGTGCCAGCAGCCCTAGCGGGGGGTACGAGCAGTACTTC	CASSPSGGYEQYF
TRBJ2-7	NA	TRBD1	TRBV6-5	TGTGCCAGCAGTTACGGACAGGGGTTTTACGAGCAGTACTTC	CASSYGQGFYEQYF
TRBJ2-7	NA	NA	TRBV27	TGTGCCAGCAGTTTCAGGGGCTTGAACTACGAGCAGTACTTC	CASSFRGLNYEQYF
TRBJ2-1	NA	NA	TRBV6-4	TGTGCCAGCAGTGACTCAGGGAATGAGCAGTTCTTC	CASSDSGNEQFF
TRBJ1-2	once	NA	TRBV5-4	TGTGCCAGCAGCTTGGCCGGTGCAGGGAACGGCTACACCTTC	CASSLAGAGNGYTF
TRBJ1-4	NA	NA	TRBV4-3	TGCGCCAGCAGCCAAGGACTGTCTAATGAAAAACTGTTTTTT	CASSQGLSNEKLFF